The rows below give T cell receptor beta chains drawn from one sample of a study of blood T cell repertoires in COVID-19. TCRdb keeps only in-frame clones here, not all; method: immunoSEQ multiplex PCR. The table includes about 250,000 clones, about 86% detected once. Source material: peripheral blood. The receptors shown here come from a man older than 75 with acute or convalescent COVID-19. Each CDR3 is given without its conserved first and last residue.

>TRBJ2-1|TRBV6-5|12
ASSSGQLYNEQF
>TRBJ2-3|TRBV20-1|15
SASPKGSSGLTDTQY
>TRBJ2-3|TRBV19|13
ATKETGGAADTQY
>TRBJ2-1|TRBV5-3|19
ARSPISFRDTEPVSYNEQF
>TRBJ2-7|TRBV7-6|11
ASSSGGLGAQY
>TRBJ2-3|TRBV11-2|10
ASSQLVDTQY
>TRBJ2-3|TRBV11-3|13
ASSLGGRRADTQY
>TRBJ1-1|TRBV5-5|11
ASSLVAGAEAF
>TRBJ2-7|TRBV28|12
ASSEDRVPYEQY
>TRBJ2-7|TRBV5-1|11
ASSLDGLYEQY
>TRBJ2-3|TRBV12-3/TRBV12-4|10
ASSKRTDTQY
>TRBJ2-7|TRBV19|13
ASSSQGLGKYEQY
>TRBJ1-5|TRBV4-3|13
ASSQGLAGNQPQH
>TRBJ2-6|TRBV9|13
ASSGDRAGANVLT
>TRBJ1-3|TRBV5-1|14
ASSSNQAAVGNTIY
>TRBJ1-2|TRBV19|13
ASSLQHGINYGYT
>TRBJ2-1|TRBV19|18
ASSGTGGGGRRRGDNEQF
>TRBJ2-5|TRBV6-2/TRBV6-3|13
ASSYSSAGSETQY
>TRBJ2-2|TRBV11-3|12
ASSSAQGTGELF
>TRBJ2-7|TRBV14|12
ASSRVNRDAEQY
>TRBJ1-2|TRBV28|9
ASQQAYGYT
>TRBJ2-1|TRBV5-1|12
ASRLLDRGNEQF
>TRBJ1-3|TRBV7-9|15
ASSLDAGAYSGNTIY
>TRBJ2-3|TRBV11-2|15
ASSLRGSGGGADTQY
>TRBJ2-3|TRBV2|14
ASRLIAGGATDTQY
>TRBJ1-4|TRBV5-1|13
ASSLGGGTNEKLF
>TRBJ2-2|TRBV6-4|13
ASSSTGDGTGELF
>TRBJ1-2|TRBV4-3|13
ASSPFAGQNYGYT
>TRBJ2-1|TRBV2|13
ASSGLAGVYNEQF
>TRBJ2-1|TRBV5-8|15
ASSLEVWTGSFNEQF
>TRBJ2-2|TRBV7-3|12
ASSLLLNTGELF
>TRBJ1-5|TRBV19|14
ASSRGQGAGNQPQH
>TRBJ2-7|TRBV11-2|13
ASSAQGETTYEQY
>TRBJ2-5|TRBV4-2|13
ASSQDLVVQETQY
>TRBJ2-4|TRBV28|14
ASSPTGTGGKNIQY
>TRBJ1-3|TRBV19|13
ASSLRQGAGNTIY
>TRBJ2-3|TRBV5-5|14
ASSLVWREASDTQY
>TRBJ2-1|TRBV4-2|13
ASSHDRGRHNEQF
>TRBJ2-7|TRBV28|13
ASSSRGGLKNEQY
>TRBJ1-5|TRBV3-1/TRBV3-2|11
ASSQDLNQPQH
>TRBJ2-5|TRBV24-1|10
ATSGPGETQY
>TRBJ1-4|TRBV29-1|11
SVGRQKNEKLF
>TRBJ1-2|TRBV6-6|15
ASSPSNLAGSYYGYT
>TRBJ2-5|TRBV2|10
ASRALAPSAY
>TRBJ1-2|TRBV16|12
ASSQSVQNYGYT
>TRBJ1-1|TRBV10-3|13
AISESAGGNTEAF
>TRBJ1-3|TRBV7-2|12
ASSLARPGNTIY
>TRBJ2-1|TRBV5-1|13
ASSLGTFSYNEQF
>TRBJ1-1|TRBV25-1|14
ASSEYTPRRSTEAF
>TRBJ1-6|TRBV6-5|10
ASSYGGSPLH
>TRBJ1-3|TRBV11-2|13
ASSSERQGGNTIY
>TRBJ2-3|TRBV15|14
ATSRGQNTITDTQY
>TRBJ1-4|TRBV5-1|12
ASSLQGVNEKLF
>TRBJ1-1|TRBV5-4|12
ASSFRQMNTEAF
>TRBJ1-4|TRBV10-3|13
AISPLTGGLEKLF
>TRBJ2-1|TRBV6-5|14
ASSYSINRAYNEQF
>TRBJ2-3|TRBV6-5|11
ATPSSGTDTQY
>TRBJ1-5|TRBV6-1|13
ASSWTVGGYQPQH
>TRBJ2-7|TRBV4-1|12
ASSQDLLYREQY